This TCR beta chain was sequenced for a study of T-cell memory formation after mild COVID-19. At the level of the study: Largely, TCR clusters stayed within a single donor.

TCRdb independently ran MiXCR on the 5' RACE reads; one entry per CDR3 protein. Among 400,000 to 500,000 distinct CDR3 sequences listed, roughly a quarter were seen once. Overall study findings and caveats: CD4+ clones that contracted lay mainly in CM and EM; CD8+ ones lay in EMRA. Still unconfirmed is whether the second-wave clones peaking on day 37 recognized SARS-CoV-2.

The CDR3 is 15 residues long. Germline loops: CDR1 MNHNS, CDR2 SASEGT. Trimming took 2 bases from V and 4 from J; bases not matched to a gene: 3. Concerning this clonotype: The target antigen is unknown.

J is TRBJ2-3 and V is TRBV6-1; 10 nucleotides line up with TRBD2. This TCR was sampled from an adult woman who had mild COVID-19 (a few samples of this study predate the infection). Cell type and time point are not known. Material: PBMCs or a T cell subset sorted from them (not recorded which). The CDR3 region is CASSELSGGADTQYF. The CDR3 nucleotides read TGTGCCAGCAGTGAACTGAGCGGGGGGGCAGATACGCAGTATTTT.